The 21 T cell receptor beta chains reported below all come from one sample, sequenced in a study of preoperative IRX-2 immunotherapy in early breast cancer. Indicated treatment: preoperative locoregional IRX-2 cytokine immunotherapy. The protocol was immunoSEQ multiplex PCR, while the TCRdb copy is restricted to in-frame clones and leaves out a portion. The sample holds roughly 99,000 clones, roughly 89% seen once. The starting material was tumor tissue, obtained after IRX-2 immunotherapy. The receptors come from a human donor with breast cancer.

V and J are TRBV18 and TRBJ1-1, with TRBD1 identical over 11 bases. The CDR3 is made up of 13 amino acids. Germline V gene data show CDR1 as KGHSH and CDR2 as LQKENI. Unmatched junction bases numbered 7, after V lost 8 bases and J lost 8 bases. CDR3 protein: CASAGTGGREAFF. CDR3 nucleotide sequence: TGTGCCAGCGCCGGGACAGGGGGAAGAGAAGCTTTCTTT.

This sequence joins TRBV12-5 and TRBJ1-1, with unresolved D. The CDR3 runs 12 residues. Trimming shortened V by 3 bases and J by 1 base, and 3 bases separated the two germline ends. The V gene's germline CDR1 is LGHNT and CDR2 FRNRAP. CDR3 region: CASGFGNTEAFF. The DNA for the CDR3 is TGTGCTAGTGGTTTCGGGAACACTGAAGCTTTCTTT.

This clone appeared once. The chain recombines TRBV19 with TRBJ1-1, with a possible D match to TRBD1 (6 bases). The CDR3 is 17 residues long. Germline V gives CDR1 LNHDA, CDR2 SQIVND (reference sequence). V lost 6 bases to trimming and J lost 6 bases, with 26 bases between them. The CDR3 reads CASSTSTSRGALPEAFF. CDR3 DNA: TGTGCCAGTAGCACCTCAACCTCCCGGGGGGCGCTTCCTGAAGCTTTCTTT.

The gene calls are TRBV19 and TRBJ1-1; a weak D match, TRBD1 (6 bases). This CDR3 is 15 amino acids long. Deletions cut 5 bases from V and 5 bases from J, with 18 bases between. Germline loops: CDR1 LNHDA, CDR2 SQIVND (reference sequence). This chain's CDR3 is CASSRTGARGTEAFF. The DNA for the CDR3 is TGTGCCAGTAGTCGGACGGGGGCGCGGGGGACTGAAGCTTTCTTT.

This chain connects TRBV30 to TRBJ2-1; D not resolved. Germline V CDR1 and CDR2: GTSNPN, SVGIG (reference sequence). The CDR3 contains 12 residues. The V end lost 3 bases, the J end lost 7 bases, and 10 bases lay between the germline ends. CDR3 residues: CAWSTSRNEQFF. CDR3 DNA sequence: TGTGCCTGGAGCACTTCTCGTAATGAGCAGTTCTTC.

The rearrangement links TRBV7-6 to TRBJ2-1, with D maybe TRBD2 (7 bases). The CDR3 sequence is 17 residues long. CDR1 and CDR2 (germline): SGHVS, FNYEAQ. The V and J ends lost 3 bases and 1 base respectively, with 16 bases between them. The DNA of the CDR3 is TGTGCCAGCAGCTTGGAAGGAGGGGGAGGGTCCTACAATGAGCAGTTCTTC. Translating it yields CASSLEGGGGSYNEQFF.

The rearrangement joins TRBV6-8 to TRBJ2-5, with 7 bases identical to TRBD2. Unmatched junction bases numbered 12, after V lost 8 bases and J lost 0 bases. This CDR3 contains 16 residues. The V gene's germline CDR1 is MNHGY and CDR2 SAAAGT. The CDR3 loop reads CASGGILAEDQETQYF. Here the CDR3 DNA reads TGTGCCAGCGGCGGTATCCTAGCGGAGGACCAAGAGACCCAGTACTTC.

The chain recombines TRBV6-8 with TRBJ1-5; 8 nucleotides line up with TRBD1. Germline-derived CDR1 and CDR2 are MNHGY and SAAAGT. V shed 10 bases, J shed 1 base, and the junction held 9 bases outside the gene matches. The CDR3 is 15 residues long. The CDR3: CAIRSGGASNQPQHF. DNA for the CDR3: TGTGCCATCAGATCAGGGGGCGCGAGCAATCAGCCCCAGCATTTT.

J is TRBJ1-5 and V is TRBV30; D uncertain. CDR3 size: 13 residues. CDR1 and CDR2 from the germline V gene are GTSNPN and SVGIG (reference sequence). Trimming left V 1 base short and J 7 bases short, with 11 bases between. The CDR3 DNA reads as TGTGCCTGGAGTGCTTCCGGAGACCAGCCCCAGCATTTT. It codes for CAWSASGDQPQHF.

The rearrangement joins TRBV27 to TRBJ2-7; TRBD2 aligns across 13 bases. V was clipped by 2 bases and J by 5 bases; unmatched bases: 6. The CDR3 loop spans 16 amino acids. Germline values: CDR1 MNHEY, CDR2 SMNVEV (reference sequence). The CDR3 DNA sequence: TGTGCCAGCAGTTTAGGACTAGCGGGAGTTCCCGACGAGCAGTACTTC. Its translation is CASSLGLAGVPDEQYF.

This clone was seen more than once but under ten times. The V and J genes are TRBV5-1 and TRBJ1-1; a weak D match, TRBD1 (5 bases). The germline V gene encodes CDR1 SGHRS and CDR2 YFSETQ. Trimming shortened V by 2 bases and J by 2 bases, and 22 bases separated the two germline ends. This CDR3 has 18 amino acids. For the CDR3, the DNA is TGCGCCAGCAGCTTTAGGGAGTCGACTTATAGGGGCAACACTGAAGCTTTCTTT. This encodes CASSFRESTYRGNTEAFF.

The V gene is TRBV6-8, the J gene TRBJ1-2; D gene uncertain. CDR1 is MNHGY, CDR2 SAAAGT, per germline. V was cut by 1 base and J by 1 base, with 4 bases left in between. The CDR3 is 13 residues long. CDR3 amino acids: CASSYLVNYGYTF. The CDR3 bases are TGTGCCAGCAGTTACTTAGTTAACTATGGCTACACCTTC.

This chain links TRBV11-3 with TRBJ1-6; no clear D gene. Germline assignment: CDR1 SGHNT and CDR2 YENEEA. This CDR3 comprises 14 residues. Trimming removed 5 bases from V and 10 bases from J, with 15 bases in between. The CDR3 coding sequence is TGTGCCAGCAGCGTGGACCCAGATCGGTCACCCCTCCACTTT. It specifies CASSVDPDRSPLHF.

The chain uses TRBV19 and TRBJ1-5; no clear D gene. Germline-derived CDR1 and CDR2 are LNHDA and SQIVND (reference sequence). This CDR3 is built from 16 residues. Trimming removed 1 base at V and 0 bases at J, with 10 bases between. The CDR3 reads CASSIASLNSNQPQHF. For the CDR3, the DNA is TGTGCCAGTAGTATAGCTAGCCTTAATAGCAATCAGCCCCAGCATTTT.

The chain is built from TRBV18 and TRBJ2-7; 7 bases are shared with TRBD1. Germline CDR1 and CDR2: KGHSH and LQKENI. The J segment lost 2 bases and the V segment lost 6 bases, leaving 10 bases of the junction unmatched. CDR3 length equals 15 residues. The CDR3 loop is CASSIRGTEPYEQYF. For the CDR3, the DNA is TGTGCCAGCTCCATACGTGGGACAGAACCCTACGAGCAGTACTTC.

This chain joins TRBV15 and TRBJ2-3, with 8 bases fitting TRBD2. The CDR3 has 17 amino acids. J lost 0 bases, V lost 2 bases, and 7 bases had no gene match. CDR1 is LNHNV and CDR2 is YYDKDF in the germline V gene (reference sequence). The CDR3 region has the DNA TGTGCCACCAGCAGACAACTTAGCGGGACGAGCACAGATACGCAGTATTTT. Translating gives CATSRQLSGTSTDTQYF. Variable domain in full (rest from reference TRBV15 and TRBJ2-3): DAMVIQNPRYQVTQFGKPVTLSCSQTLNHNVMYWYQQKSSQAPKLLFHYYDKDFNNEADTPDNFQSRRPNTSFCFLDIRSPGLGDTAMYLCATSRQLSGTSTDTQYFGPGTRLTVL.

V gene TRBV19 combines with J gene TRBJ1-3; D gene unclear. Germline V gene lookup returns CDR1 LNHDA and CDR2 SQIVND (reference sequence). The length of the CDR3 is 16 residues. As DNA, the CDR3 is TGTGCTACTCATGACCCCCGTGGGATATCTGGAAACACCATATATTTT. Its translation: CATHDPRGISGNTIYF.

This clone has at least ten counts. The chain combines TRBV14 with TRBJ1-2; tentatively, D is TRBD1 (5 bases). Germline V gene lookup returns CDR1 SGHDN and CDR2 FVKESK. V gave up 6 bases and J gave up 4 bases, with 9 bases separating them. The CDR3 extends over 12 amino acids. CDR3 residues: CASRGRLYGYTF. DNA of the CDR3: TGTGCCAGCAGGGGACGTCTCTATGGCTACACCTTC.

The rearrangement uses TRBV19 and TRBJ2-2; possibly TRBD1 for D (6 bases). Germline V gene data show CDR1 as LNHDA and CDR2 as SQIVND (reference sequence). The germline V and J ends were trimmed by 5 bases and 8 bases, with 12 bases remaining between them. The length of the CDR3 is 13 residues. The CDR3 bases are TGTGCCAGTAGTTATAACAGGGAAGGGGAGCTGTTTTTT. Residues: CASSYNREGELFF.

The genes are TRBV15 and TRBJ2-2; D might be TRBD1 (7 bases). The CDR3 runs to 16 residues. Germline CDR1 reads LNHNV; CDR2 reads YYDKDF (reference sequence). V was trimmed by 4 bases and J by 7 bases, leaving 19 bases between them. The CDR3 sequence: CATSTSLGQGGGELFF. The CDR3, as DNA: TGTGCCACCAGCACATCACTCGGGCAGGGGGGCGGGGAGCTGTTTTTT.

The rearrangement joins TRBV10-2 to TRBJ2-7; 10 positions agree with TRBD2. V shed 2 bases and J 7 bases; nucleotides not matched to a gene: 5. The CDR3 extends over 14 amino acids. CDR1 is WSHSY and CDR2 is SAAADI in the germline V gene. The CDR3 coding sequence is TGCGCCAGCAGTGAGCCTAGCGGGAGAGGTGAGCAGTACTTC. Translated: CASSEPSGRGEQYF.